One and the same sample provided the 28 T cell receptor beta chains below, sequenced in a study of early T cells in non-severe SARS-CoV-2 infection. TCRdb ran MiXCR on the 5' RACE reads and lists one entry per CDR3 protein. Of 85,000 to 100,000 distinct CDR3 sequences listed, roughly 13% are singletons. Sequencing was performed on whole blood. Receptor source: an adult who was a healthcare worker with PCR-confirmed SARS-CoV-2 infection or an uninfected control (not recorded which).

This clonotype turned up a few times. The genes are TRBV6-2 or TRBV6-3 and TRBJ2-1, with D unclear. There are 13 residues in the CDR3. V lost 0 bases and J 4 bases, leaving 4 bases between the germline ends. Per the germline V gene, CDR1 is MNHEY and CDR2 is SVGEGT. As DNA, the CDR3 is TGTGCCAGCAGTTACTCGGAATACAATGAGCAGTTCTTC. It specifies CASSYSEYNEQFF.

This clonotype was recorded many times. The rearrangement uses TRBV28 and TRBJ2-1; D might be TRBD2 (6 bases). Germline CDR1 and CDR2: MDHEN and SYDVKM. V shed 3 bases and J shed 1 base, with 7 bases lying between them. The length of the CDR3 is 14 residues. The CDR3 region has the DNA TGTGCCAGCAGTTTCCGGGGGTCCTACAATGAGCAGTTCTTC. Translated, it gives CASSFRGSYNEQFF.

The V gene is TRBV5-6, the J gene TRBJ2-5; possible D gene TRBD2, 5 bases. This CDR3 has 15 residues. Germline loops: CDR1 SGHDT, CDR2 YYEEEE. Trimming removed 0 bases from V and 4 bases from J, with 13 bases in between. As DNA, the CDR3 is TGTGCCAGCAGCTTGGGGACTCCTCGGAGAGAGACCCAGTACTTC. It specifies CASSLGTPRRETQYF.

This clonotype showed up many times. CDR3 DNA: TGTGCAAGTCGCTTTGAGGTGCCCTGTAGGCGGGTCAGCTCCTACGAGCAGTACTTC. Protein product: CASRFEVPCRRVSSYEQYF. This chain links TRBV12-2 with TRBJ2-7; the table calls TRBD1, which could not be checked here. TRBV12-2 is an annotated pseudogene. The CDR3 has 19 amino acids.

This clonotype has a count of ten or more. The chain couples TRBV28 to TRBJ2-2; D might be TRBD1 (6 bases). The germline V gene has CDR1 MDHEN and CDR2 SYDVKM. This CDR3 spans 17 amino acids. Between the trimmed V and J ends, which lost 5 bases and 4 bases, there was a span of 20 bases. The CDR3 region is CASSDGDWGHFTGELFF. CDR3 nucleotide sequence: TGTGCCAGCAGTGACGGCGACTGGGGACACTTCACCGGGGAGCTGTTTTTT. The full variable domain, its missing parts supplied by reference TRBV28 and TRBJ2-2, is DVKVTQSSRYLVKRTGEKVFLECVQDMDHENMFWYRQDPGLGLRLIYFSYDVKMKEKGDIPEGYSVSREKKERFSLILESASTNQTSMYLCASSDGDWGHFTGELFFGEGSRLTVL.

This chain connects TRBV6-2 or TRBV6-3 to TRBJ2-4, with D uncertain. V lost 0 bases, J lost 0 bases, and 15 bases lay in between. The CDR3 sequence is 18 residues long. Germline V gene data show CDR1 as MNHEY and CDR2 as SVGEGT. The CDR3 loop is CASSYSVWATVAKNIQYF. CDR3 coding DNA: TGTGCCAGCAGTTACTCGGTATGGGCAACCGTAGCCAAAAACATTCAGTACTTC.

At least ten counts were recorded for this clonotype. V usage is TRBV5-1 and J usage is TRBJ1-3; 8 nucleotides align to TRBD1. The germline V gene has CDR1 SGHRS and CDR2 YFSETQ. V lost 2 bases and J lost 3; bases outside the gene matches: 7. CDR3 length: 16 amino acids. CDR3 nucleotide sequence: TGCGCCAGCAGCTTTTTAGCAGGGGGCGGTGGAAACACCATATATTTT. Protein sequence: CASSFLAGGGGNTIYF.

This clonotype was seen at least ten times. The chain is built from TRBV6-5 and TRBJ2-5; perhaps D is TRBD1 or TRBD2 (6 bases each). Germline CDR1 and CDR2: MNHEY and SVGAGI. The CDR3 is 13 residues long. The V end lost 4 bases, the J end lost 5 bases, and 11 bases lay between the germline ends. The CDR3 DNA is TGTGCCAGCAGTTTTAGGGGGGCCGAGACCCAGTACTTC. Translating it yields CASSFRGAETQYF.

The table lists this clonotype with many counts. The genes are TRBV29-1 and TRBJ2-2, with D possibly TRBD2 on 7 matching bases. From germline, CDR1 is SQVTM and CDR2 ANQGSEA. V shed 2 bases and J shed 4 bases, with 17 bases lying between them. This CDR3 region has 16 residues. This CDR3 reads CSVEMGGRKGTGELFF. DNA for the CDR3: TGCAGCGTTGAAATGGGGGGGCGCAAAGGCACCGGGGAGCTGTTTTTT.

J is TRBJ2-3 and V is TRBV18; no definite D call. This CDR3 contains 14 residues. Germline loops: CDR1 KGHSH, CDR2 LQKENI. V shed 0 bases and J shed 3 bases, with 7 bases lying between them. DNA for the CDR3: TGTGCCAGCTCACCACCGGCAGCAACAGATACGCAGTATTTT. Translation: CASSPPAATDTQYF.

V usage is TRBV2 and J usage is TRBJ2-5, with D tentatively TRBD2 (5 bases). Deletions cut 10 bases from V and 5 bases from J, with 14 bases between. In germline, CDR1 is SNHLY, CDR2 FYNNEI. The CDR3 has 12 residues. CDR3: CANTAWEETQYF. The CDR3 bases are TGTGCCAACACCGCCTGGGAGGAGACCCAGTACTTC.

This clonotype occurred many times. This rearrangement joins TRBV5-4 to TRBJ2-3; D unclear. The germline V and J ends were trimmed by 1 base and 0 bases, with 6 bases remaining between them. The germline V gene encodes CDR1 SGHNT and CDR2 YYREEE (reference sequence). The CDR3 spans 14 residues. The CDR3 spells CASSLYTSTDTQYF. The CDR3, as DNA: TGTGCCAGCAGCTTGTACACGAGCACAGATACGCAGTATTTT.

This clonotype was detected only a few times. The CDR3 coding sequence is TGTGCCAGCAGTTTAACAGAGACCCAGTACTTC. Amino acid sequence: CASSLTETQYF. The chain employs TRBV28 and TRBJ2-5; the D is unclear. Germline loops: CDR1 MDHEN, CDR2 SYDVKM. The CDR3 spans 11 residues. Between the trimmed V and J ends, which lost 2 bases and 4 bases, there was a span of 2 bases.

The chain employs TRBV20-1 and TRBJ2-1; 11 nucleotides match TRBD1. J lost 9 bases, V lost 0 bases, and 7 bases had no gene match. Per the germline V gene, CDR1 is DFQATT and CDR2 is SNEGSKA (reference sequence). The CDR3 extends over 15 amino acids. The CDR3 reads CSAREAGTGGIEQFF. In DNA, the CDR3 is TGCAGTGCTAGAGAAGCCGGGACAGGGGGAATTGAGCAGTTCTTC.

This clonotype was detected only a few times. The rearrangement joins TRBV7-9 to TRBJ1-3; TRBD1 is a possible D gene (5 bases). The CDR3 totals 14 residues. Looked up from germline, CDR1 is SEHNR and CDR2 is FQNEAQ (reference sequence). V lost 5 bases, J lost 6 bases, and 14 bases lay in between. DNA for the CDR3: TGTGCCAGCAGCCAAGCCCGGGACCCAAACACCATATATTTT. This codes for CASSQARDPNTIYF.

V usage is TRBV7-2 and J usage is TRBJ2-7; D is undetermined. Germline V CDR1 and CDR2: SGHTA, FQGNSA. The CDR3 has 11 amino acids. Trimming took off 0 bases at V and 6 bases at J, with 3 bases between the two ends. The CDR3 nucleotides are TGTGCCAGCAGCTTAGCCGCCGAGCAGTACTTC. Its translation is CASSLAAEQYF.

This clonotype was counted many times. The CDR3 protein is CASSPGHAFINQPQHF. Here the CDR3 DNA reads TGTGCCAGTAGCCCTGGACACGCATTTATTAATCAGCCCCAGCATTTT. The J gene is TRBJ1-5, the V gene TRBV19; D possibly corresponds to TRBD1 (5 bases). The CDR3 has 16 residues. The germline V and J ends were trimmed by 6 bases and 4 bases, with 19 bases remaining between them. Germline V lookup: CDR1 LNHDA, CDR2 SQIVND (reference sequence).

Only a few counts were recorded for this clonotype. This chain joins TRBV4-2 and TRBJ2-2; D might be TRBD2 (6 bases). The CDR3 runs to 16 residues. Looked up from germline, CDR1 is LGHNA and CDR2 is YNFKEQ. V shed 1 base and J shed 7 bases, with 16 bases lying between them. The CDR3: CASSQGGGRAYGELFF. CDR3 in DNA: TGTGCCAGCAGCCAAGGGGGAGGACGGGCGTACGGGGAGCTGTTTTTT.

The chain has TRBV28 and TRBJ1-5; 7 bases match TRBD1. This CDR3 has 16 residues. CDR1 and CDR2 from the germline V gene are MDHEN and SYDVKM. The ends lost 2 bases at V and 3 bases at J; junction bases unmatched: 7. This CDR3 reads CASSLAGQLLNQPQHF. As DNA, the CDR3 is TGTGCCAGCAGTTTAGCGGGACAGCTACTCAATCAGCCCCAGCATTTT. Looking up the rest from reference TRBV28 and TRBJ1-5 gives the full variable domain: DVKVTQSSRYLVKRTGEKVFLECVQDMDHENMFWYRQDPGLGLRLIYFSYDVKMKEKGDIPEGYSVSREKKERFSLILESASTNQTSMYLCASSLAGQLLNQPQHFGDGTRLSIL.

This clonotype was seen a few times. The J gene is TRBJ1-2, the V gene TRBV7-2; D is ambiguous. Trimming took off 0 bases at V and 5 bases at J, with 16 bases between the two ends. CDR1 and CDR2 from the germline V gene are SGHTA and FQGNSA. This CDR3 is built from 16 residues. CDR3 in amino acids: CASSLAQTRTGYGYTF. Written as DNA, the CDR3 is TGTGCCAGCAGCTTAGCCCAGACCCGGACGGGATATGGCTACACCTTC.

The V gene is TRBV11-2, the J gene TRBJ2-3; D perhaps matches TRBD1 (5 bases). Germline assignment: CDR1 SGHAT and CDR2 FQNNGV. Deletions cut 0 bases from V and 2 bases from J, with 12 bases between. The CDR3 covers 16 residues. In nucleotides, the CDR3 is TGTGCCAGCAGCTTAGAAAGACAGATCTACACAGATACGCAGTATTTT. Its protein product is CASSLERQIYTDTQYF.

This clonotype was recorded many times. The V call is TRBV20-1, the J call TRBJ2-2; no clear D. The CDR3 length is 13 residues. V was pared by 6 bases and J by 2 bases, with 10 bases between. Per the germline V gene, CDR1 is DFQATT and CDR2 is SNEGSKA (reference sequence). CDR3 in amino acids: CSAPNTNTGELFF. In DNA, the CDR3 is TGCAGTGCCCCTAACACTAACACCGGGGAGCTGTTTTTT.

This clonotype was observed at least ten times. The CDR3 bases are TGTGCCAGCAGCTTAATTCGGACACCCCTCCACTTT. Translation gives CASSLIRTPLHF. The chain combines TRBV7-2 with TRBJ1-6; no reliable D call. V lost 2 bases and J 11 bases, leaving 7 bases between the germline ends. Germline-derived CDR1 and CDR2 are SGHTA and FQGNSA. The CDR3 is 12 residues long.

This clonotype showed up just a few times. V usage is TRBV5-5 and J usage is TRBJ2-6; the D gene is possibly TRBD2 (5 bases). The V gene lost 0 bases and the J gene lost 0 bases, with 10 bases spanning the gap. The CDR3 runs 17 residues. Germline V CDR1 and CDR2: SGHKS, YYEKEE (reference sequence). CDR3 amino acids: CASSLVQGSSGANVLTF. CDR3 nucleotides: TGTGCCAGCAGCTTGGTTCAAGGGAGCTCTGGGGCCAACGTCCTGACTTTC.

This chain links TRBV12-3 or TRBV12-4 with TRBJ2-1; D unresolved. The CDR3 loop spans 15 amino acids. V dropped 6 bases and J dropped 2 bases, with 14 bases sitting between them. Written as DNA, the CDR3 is TGTGCCAGCAGAGGTCGGGTGGCGGCCTACAATGAGCAGTTCTTC. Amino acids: CASRGRVAAYNEQFF.

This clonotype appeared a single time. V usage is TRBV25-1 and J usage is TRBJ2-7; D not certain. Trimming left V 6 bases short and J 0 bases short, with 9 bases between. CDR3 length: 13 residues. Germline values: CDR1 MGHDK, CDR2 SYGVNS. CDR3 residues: CASSYPGSYEQYF. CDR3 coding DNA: TGTGCCAGCAGCTACCCCGGCTCCTACGAGCAGTACTTC.

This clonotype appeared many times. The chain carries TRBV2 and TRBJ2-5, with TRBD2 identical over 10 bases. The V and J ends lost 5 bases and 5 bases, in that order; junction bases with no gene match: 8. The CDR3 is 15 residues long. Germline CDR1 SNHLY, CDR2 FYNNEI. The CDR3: CASSLGLARRETQYF. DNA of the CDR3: TGTGCCAGCAGTTTGGGACTAGCGAGGAGGGAGACCCAGTACTTC. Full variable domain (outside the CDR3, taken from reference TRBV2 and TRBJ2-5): EPEVTQTPSHQVTQMGQEVILRCVPISNHLYFYWYRQILGQKVEFLVSFYNNEISEKSEIFDDQFSVERPDGSNFTLKIRSTKLEDSAMYFCASSLGLARRETQYFGPGTRLLVL.

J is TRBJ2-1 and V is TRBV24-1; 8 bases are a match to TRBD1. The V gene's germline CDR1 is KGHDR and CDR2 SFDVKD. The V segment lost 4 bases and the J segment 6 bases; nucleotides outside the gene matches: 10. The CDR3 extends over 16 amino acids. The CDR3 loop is CATSDRGTGLSNEQFF. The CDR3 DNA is TGTGCCACCAGTGACCGCGGGACAGGCCTCTCCAATGAGCAGTTCTTC.